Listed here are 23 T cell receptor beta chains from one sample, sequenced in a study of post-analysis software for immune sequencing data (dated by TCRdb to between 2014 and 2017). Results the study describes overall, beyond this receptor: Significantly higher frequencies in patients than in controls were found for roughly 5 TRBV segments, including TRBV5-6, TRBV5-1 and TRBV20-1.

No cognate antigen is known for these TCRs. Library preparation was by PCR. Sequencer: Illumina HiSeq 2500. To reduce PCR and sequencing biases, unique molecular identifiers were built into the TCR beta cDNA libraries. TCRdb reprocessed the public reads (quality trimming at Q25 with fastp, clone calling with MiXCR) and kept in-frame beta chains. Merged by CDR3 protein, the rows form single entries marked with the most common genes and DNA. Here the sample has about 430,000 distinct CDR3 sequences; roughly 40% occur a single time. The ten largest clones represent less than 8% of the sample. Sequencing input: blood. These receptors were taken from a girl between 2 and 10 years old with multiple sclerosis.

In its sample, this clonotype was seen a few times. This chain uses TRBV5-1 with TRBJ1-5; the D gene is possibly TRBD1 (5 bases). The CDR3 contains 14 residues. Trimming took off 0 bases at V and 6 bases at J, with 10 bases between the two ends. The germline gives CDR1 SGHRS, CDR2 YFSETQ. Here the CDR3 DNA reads TGCGCCAGCAGCTTGGTTTCAGGGTCTCAGCCCCAGCATTTT. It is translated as CASSLVSGSQPQHF.

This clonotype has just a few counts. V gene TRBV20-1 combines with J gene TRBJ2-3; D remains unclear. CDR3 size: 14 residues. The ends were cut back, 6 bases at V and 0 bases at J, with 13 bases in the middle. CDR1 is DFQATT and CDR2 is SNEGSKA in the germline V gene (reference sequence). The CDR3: CSAPDYTSTDTQYF. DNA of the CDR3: TGCAGTGCCCCGGATTATACTAGCACAGATACGCAGTATTTT.

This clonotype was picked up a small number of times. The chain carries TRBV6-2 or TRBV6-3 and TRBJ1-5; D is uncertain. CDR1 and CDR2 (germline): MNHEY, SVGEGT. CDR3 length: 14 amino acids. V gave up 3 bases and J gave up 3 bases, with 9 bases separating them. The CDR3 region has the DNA TGTGCCAGCAGTTATGTCCAGTACAATCAGCCCCAGCATTTT. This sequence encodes CASSYVQYNQPQHF.

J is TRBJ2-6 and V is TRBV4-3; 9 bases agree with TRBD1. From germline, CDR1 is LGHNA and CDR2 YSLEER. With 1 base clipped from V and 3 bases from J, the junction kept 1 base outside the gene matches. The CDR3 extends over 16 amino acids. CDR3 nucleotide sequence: TGCGCCAGCAGCCAAGGACAGGGGGTTGGGGCCAACGTCCTGACTTTC. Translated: CASSQGQGVGANVLTF.

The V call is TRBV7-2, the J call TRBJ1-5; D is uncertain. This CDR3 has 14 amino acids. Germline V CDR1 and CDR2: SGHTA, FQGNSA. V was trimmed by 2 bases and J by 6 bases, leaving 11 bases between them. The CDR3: CASSLTPTSQPQHF. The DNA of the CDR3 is TGTGCCAGCAGCTTAACACCCACTAGTCAGCCCCAGCATTTT.

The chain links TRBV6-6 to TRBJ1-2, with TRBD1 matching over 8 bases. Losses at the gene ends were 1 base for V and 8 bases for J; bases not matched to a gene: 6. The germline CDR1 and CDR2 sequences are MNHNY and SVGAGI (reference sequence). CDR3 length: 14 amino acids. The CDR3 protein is CASSYYRQGKGYTF. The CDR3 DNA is TGTGCCAGCAGTTACTATAGACAGGGGAAAGGCTACACCTTC.

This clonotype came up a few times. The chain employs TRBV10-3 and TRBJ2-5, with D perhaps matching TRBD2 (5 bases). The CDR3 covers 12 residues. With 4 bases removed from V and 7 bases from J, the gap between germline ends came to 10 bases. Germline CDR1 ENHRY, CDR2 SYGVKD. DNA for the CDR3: TGTGCCATCAGTGGGGAGCCCCCGACCCAGTACTTC. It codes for CAISGEPPTQYF.

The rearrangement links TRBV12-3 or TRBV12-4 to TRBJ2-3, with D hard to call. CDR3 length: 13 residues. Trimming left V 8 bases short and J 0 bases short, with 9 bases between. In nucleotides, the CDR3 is TGTGCCAGCGTAGCAGCTAGCACAGATACGCAGTATTTT. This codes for CASVAASTDTQYF.

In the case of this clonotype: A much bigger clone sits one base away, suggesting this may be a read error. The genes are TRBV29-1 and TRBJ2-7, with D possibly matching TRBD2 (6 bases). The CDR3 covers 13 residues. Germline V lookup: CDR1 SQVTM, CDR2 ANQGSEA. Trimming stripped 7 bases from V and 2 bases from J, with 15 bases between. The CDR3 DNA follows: TGCAGCGACAAAGGGACGGGAGCCTACGAGCAGTACTTC. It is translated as CSDKGTGAYEQYF.

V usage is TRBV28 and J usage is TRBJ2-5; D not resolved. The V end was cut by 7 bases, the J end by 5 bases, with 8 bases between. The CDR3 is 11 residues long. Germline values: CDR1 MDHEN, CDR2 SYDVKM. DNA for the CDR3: TGTGCCAGCACGGCGATGGAGACCCAGTACTTC. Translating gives CASTAMETQYF.

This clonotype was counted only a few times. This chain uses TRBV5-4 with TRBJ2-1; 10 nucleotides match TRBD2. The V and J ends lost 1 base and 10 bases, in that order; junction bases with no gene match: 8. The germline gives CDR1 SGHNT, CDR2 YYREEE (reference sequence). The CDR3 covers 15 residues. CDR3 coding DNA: TGTGCCAGCAGCTTGATTTCTAGCGGGAGCCGAGAGCAGTTCTTC. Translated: CASSLISSGSREQFF.

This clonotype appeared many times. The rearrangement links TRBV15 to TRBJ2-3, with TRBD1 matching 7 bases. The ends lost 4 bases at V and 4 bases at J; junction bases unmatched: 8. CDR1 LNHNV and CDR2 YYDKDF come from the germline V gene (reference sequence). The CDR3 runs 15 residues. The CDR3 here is CATSNYKQGADTQYF. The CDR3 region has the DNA TGTGCCACCAGCAACTACAAGCAGGGGGCAGATACGCAGTATTTT.

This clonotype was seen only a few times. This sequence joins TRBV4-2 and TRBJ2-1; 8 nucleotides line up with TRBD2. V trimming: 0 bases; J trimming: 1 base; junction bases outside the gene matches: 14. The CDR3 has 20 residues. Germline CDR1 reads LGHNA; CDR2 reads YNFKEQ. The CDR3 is CASSQDRGVGLAISYNEQFF. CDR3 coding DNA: TGTGCCAGCAGCCAAGATAGGGGTGTAGGACTAGCAATATCCTACAATGAGCAGTTCTTC.

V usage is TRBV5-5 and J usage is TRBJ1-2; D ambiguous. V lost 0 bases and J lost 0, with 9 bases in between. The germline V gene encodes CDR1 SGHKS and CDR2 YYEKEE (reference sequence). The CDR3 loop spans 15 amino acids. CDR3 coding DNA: TGTGCCAGCAGCTTGGCCGACGGAGCTAACTATGGCTACACCTTC. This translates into CASSLADGANYGYTF.

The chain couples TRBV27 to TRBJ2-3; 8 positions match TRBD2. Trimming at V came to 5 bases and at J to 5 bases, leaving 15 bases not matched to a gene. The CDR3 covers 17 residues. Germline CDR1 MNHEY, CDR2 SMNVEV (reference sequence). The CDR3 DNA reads TGTGCCAGCAGTCAACCCTCCCGCGGGAGGTGGGGAGATACGCAGTATTTT. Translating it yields CASSQPSRGRWGDTQYF.

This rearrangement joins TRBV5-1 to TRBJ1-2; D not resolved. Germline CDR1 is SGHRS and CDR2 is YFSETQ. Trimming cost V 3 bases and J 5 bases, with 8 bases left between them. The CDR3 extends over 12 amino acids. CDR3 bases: TGCGCCAGCAGCTCAGACACATATGGCTACACCTTC. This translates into CASSSDTYGYTF.

The CDR3 protein is CASSLVLEGADTQYF. The CDR3 DNA is TGCGCCAGCAGCTTGGTGCTTGAGGGGGCAGATACGCAGTATTTT. The rearrangement joins TRBV5-1 to TRBJ2-3; D possibly corresponds to TRBD1 (6 bases). The length of the CDR3 is 15 residues. CDR1 SGHRS and CDR2 YFSETQ come from the germline V gene. With 0 bases removed from V and 4 bases from J, the gap between germline ends came to 12 bases. Full variable domain (rest looked up from reference TRBV5-1 and TRBJ2-3): KAGVTQTPRYLIKTRGQQVTLSCSPISGHRSVSWYQQTPGQGLQFLFEYFSETQRNKGNFPGRFSGRQFSNSRSEMNVSTLELGDSALYLCASSLVLEGADTQYFGPGTRLTVL.

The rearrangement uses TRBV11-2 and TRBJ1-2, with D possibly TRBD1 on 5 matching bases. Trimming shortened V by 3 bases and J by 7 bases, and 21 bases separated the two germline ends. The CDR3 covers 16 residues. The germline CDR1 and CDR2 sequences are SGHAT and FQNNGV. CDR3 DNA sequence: TGTGCCAGCAGCTTCTACGCGACAGACCCATACCCTGGCTACACCTTC. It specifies CASSFYATDPYPGYTF. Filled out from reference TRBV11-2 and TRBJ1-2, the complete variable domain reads EAGVAQSPRYKIIEKRQSVAFWCNPISGHATLYWYQQILGQGPKLLIQFQNNGVVDDSQLPKDRFSAERLKGVDSTLKIQPAKLEDSAVYLCASSFYATDPYPGYTFGSGTRLTVV.

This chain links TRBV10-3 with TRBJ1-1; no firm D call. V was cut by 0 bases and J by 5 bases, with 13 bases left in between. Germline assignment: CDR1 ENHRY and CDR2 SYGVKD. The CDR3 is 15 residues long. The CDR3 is CAISESTSGFTEAFF. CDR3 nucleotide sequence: TGTGCCATCAGTGAGTCTACCTCAGGTTTTACTGAAGCTTTCTTT.

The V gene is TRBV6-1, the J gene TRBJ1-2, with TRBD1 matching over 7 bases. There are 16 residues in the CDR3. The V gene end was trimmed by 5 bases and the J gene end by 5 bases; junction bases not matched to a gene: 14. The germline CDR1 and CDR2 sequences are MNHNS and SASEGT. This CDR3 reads CASSPRRISTGYGYTF. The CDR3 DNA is TGTGCCAGCAGTCCCCGGCGAATCTCGACAGGGTATGGCTACACCTTC.

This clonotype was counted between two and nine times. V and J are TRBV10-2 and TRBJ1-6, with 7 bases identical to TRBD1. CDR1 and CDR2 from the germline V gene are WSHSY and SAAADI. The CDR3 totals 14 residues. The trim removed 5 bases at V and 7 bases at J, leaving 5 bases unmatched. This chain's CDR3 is CASSRYRGNSPLHF. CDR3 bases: TGCGCCAGCAGTAGATACAGGGGCAATTCACCCCTCCACTTT.

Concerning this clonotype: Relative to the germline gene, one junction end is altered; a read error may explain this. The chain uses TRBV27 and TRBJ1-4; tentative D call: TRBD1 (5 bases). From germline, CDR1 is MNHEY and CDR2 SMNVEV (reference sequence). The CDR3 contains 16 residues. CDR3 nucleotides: TGTGCCAGCAGTCCTTCCAGGACGGGGGTTAGCGAAAAACTATTTTTT. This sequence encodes CASSPSRTGVSEKLFF.

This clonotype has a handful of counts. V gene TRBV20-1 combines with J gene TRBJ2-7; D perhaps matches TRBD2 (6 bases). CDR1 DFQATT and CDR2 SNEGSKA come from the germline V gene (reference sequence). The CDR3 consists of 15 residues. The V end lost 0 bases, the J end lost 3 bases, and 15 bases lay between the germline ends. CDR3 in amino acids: CSARDRASDYYEQYF. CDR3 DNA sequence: TGCAGTGCTAGAGATAGGGCTAGCGATTACTACGAGCAGTACTTC.